These T cell receptor beta chains were read from a single sample in a study of beta chain features in type 1 diabetes. The data were produced by immunoSEQ multiplex PCR, yet TCRdb's version contains in-frame clones alone and is incomplete. The table lists some 270,000 clones, roughly 10% of them singletons. Sequencing was carried out using naive CD4+ T cells from blood. These receptors were collected from a man younger than 45 with type 1 diabetes. The CDR3 runs from the conserved cysteine through the conserved F or W.

V,J,CDR3
TRBV2,TRBJ1-4,CASGQGWEKLFF
TRBV5-1,TRBJ1-1,CASTPAPGSTEAFF
TRBV7-9,TRBJ1-2,CASSLRDRGNYGYTF
TRBV9,TRBJ2-3,CASSVALGGGTDTQYF
TRBV10-3,TRBJ1-2,CAISVNRGPGYTF
TRBV30,TRBJ1-5,CAWDRANQPQHF
TRBV20-1,TRBJ2-5,CSSSVEGTQYF
TRBV18,TRBJ2-7,CASSPPRLLNEQYF
TRBV5-6,TRBJ1-1,CASSSQGSEAFF
TRBV5-4,TRBJ2-1,CASSAGLAEAYNEQFF
TRBV2,TRBJ2-7,CASSGTGAYEQYF
TRBV5-4,TRBJ2-5,CASSFAQVGETQYF
TRBV5-4,TRBJ1-5,CASSYDRGQQPQHF
TRBV5-1,TRBJ2-4,CASSLGLAGVYLF
TRBV5-1,TRBJ2-7,CASSLALGGYEQYF
TRBV5-6,TRBJ2-7,CASSRVSGEQYF
TRBV9,TRBJ2-5,CASSARGSGGAGETQYF
TRBV6-1,TRBJ2-3,CATTPSTDTQYF
TRBV7-9,TRBJ2-3,CASSLRAGSTDTQYF
TRBV5-1,TRBJ1-1,CASSTGMNTEAFF
TRBV6-5,TRBJ2-3,CASSAGLAGADTQYF
TRBV4-1,TRBJ2-7,CASSRRLAGPYEQYF
TRBV7-9,TRBJ2-3,CASSLVGYTDTQYF
TRBV11-2,TRBJ2-7,CASSSVSGFYEQYF
TRBV28,TRBJ2-7,CASSLRTHRGQQYF
TRBV6-1,TRBJ2-5,CASSEERGLRPGVETQYF
TRBV11-2,TRBJ1-2,CASSLVRNYGYTF
TRBV29-1,TRBJ2-3,CSVEYKPYTQYF
TRBV30,TRBJ1-1,CAWNRDSLNTEAFF
TRBV9,TRBJ2-3,CASSERLETDTQYF
TRBV28,TRBJ2-5,CASSKTPQGGQETQYF
TRBV7-9,TRBJ2-3,CASSPGQGEDTQYF
TRBV2,TRBJ1-1,CASSSVRGEGTEAFF
TRBV29-1,TRBJ2-1,CSVEDLTGVSYNEQFF
TRBV19,TRBJ1-2,CASSPSWGFYNYGYTF